The 8 T cell receptor beta chains below come from one sample, sequenced in a study of cytomegalovirus exposure and HLA in healthy donors. 60 Vbeta and 13 Jbeta primers were used in PCR. Data came from immunoSEQ multiplex PCR; TCRdb stores just in-frame clones and leaves some out. The sample has roughly 110,000 clones; over 80% are singletons. Sequenced sample: PBMCs. These receptors were collected from a man aged 30 to 45 in good health and CMV-seropositive.

The chain carries TRBV5-6 and TRBJ2-7; D call uncertain. CDR3 length: 17 amino acids. Looked up from germline, CDR1 is SGHDT and CDR2 is YYEEEE. V was pared by 4 bases and J by 0 bases, with 20 bases between. The CDR3 loop is CASSGPPVALSSYEQYF. As DNA, the CDR3 is TGTGCCAGCAGCGGGCCCCCGGTTGCTCTTAGCTCCTACGAGCAGTACTTC.

The rearrangement joins TRBV19 to TRBJ1-2; D is possibly TRBD1 (5 bases). Germline CDR1 is LNHDA and CDR2 is SQIVND (reference sequence). Trimming stripped 7 bases from V and 0 bases from J, with 18 bases between. This CDR3 has 16 amino acids. CDR3 residues: CASIPGGALANYGYTF. In nucleotides, the CDR3 is TGTGCCAGTATCCCGGGAGGGGCCTTAGCTAACTATGGCTACACCTTC.

The rearrangement uses TRBV9 and TRBJ1-2; D is possibly TRBD1 (5 bases). Germline values: CDR1 SGDLS, CDR2 YYNGEE. V lost 2 bases, J lost 5 bases, and 13 bases lay in between. The CDR3 has 14 residues. The CDR3 here is CASSVGLNTYGYTF. In DNA form, the CDR3 reads TGTGCCAGCAGCGTGGGACTTAATACATATGGCTACACCTTC. The complete variable domain, with remaining parts taken from reference TRBV9 and TRBJ1-2, reads DSGVTQTPKHLITATGQRVTLRCSPRSGDLSVYWYQQSLDQGLQFLIQYYNGEERAKGNILERFSAQQFPDLHSELNLSSLELGDSALYFCASSVGLNTYGYTFGSGTRLTVV.

The chain couples TRBV15 to TRBJ2-1; 8 bases are shared with TRBD2. Losses at the gene ends were 6 bases for V and 9 bases for J; bases not matched to a gene: 7. Germline assignment: CDR1 LNHNV and CDR2 YYDKDF (reference sequence). This CDR3 has 13 amino acids. The CDR3 nucleotides are TGTGCCACCAGGATAGGGACTAGGTTTGAGCAGTTCTTC. As protein: CATRIGTRFEQFF.

The V and J genes are TRBV7-8 and TRBJ2-2; 10 nucleotides line up with TRBD1. The CDR3 loop spans 16 amino acids. CDR1 is SGHVS and CDR2 is FQNEAQ in the germline V gene. Germline trimming cut 4 bases from V and 6 bases from J; bases unmatched to any gene: 8. This chain's CDR3 is CASSSTTGGSSGELFF. CDR3 nucleotide sequence: TGTGCCAGCAGCTCGACGACAGGGGGCTCTTCCGGGGAGCTGTTTTTT.

This clone was counted a few times. The chain joins TRBV5-1 to TRBJ2-2, with TRBD2 identical over 10 bases. The CDR3 totals 18 residues. V dropped 4 bases and J dropped 6; count of bases not matched to a gene: 15. Germline V gene lookup returns CDR1 SGHRS and CDR2 YFSETQ. CDR3 loop: CASSHTSGDQVRSGELFF. The CDR3 DNA sequence: TGCGCCAGCAGCCATACTAGCGGGGATCAGGTTCGATCCGGGGAGCTGTTTTTT.

The chain is built from TRBV6-5 and TRBJ1-2, with D uncertain. Trimming took 7 bases from V and 7 from J, leaving 22 bases between them. The CDR3 has 15 amino acids. CDR1 and CDR2 from the germline V gene are MNHEY and SVGAGI. The CDR3 here is CASTPLGLRSGGYTF. CDR3 nucleotides: TGTGCCAGCACCCCCCTGGGCCTTCGGTCAGGTGGCTACACCTTC.

The gene calls are TRBV6-1 and TRBJ1-1; tentatively, D is TRBD1 (5 bases). Looked up from germline, CDR1 is MNHNS and CDR2 is SASEGT. There are 12 residues in the CDR3. V shed 6 bases and J shed 8 bases, with 13 bases lying between them. The CDR3: CASRDGAGEAFF. The CDR3 DNA is TGTGCCAGCAGGGACGGGGCGGGGGAAGCTTTCTTT.